This T cell receptor beta chain was captured in a study of identical twins. Study-wide findings and caveats: Twins' surplus sharing was weaker for beta out-of-frame sequences. Rather than following the same donors, the conclusions depended on cross-sectional statistical analysis.

This clonotype was recorded a few times. The antigen remains unidentified. The CDR3 has 16 amino acids. Per germline, CDR1 LGHNA and CDR2 YNFKEQ. With 1 base removed from V and 7 bases from J, the gap between germline ends came to 16 bases. TCRdb redid the calling of the 5' RACE reads with MiXCR, one entry per CDR3 protein. The table lists 450,000 to 650,000 distinct CDR3 sequences, roughly 15% of them singletons. The data were also submitted as part of a second study, on yellow fever vaccine responses in identical twins. That study adds: Twins showed a vaccine T cell response that reportedly seemed partly convergent, partly personalized.

The specimen was CD4+ T cells sorted from blood. The V gene is TRBV4-2, the J gene TRBJ2-2; D is uncertain. The sequence derives from a woman younger than 35 in good health. The CDR3 bases are TGTGCCAGCAGCCAAGGTTCTGGGATCGTCGGCGGGGAGCTGTTTTTT. Amino acids: CASSQGSGIVGGELFF.